These 4 T cell receptor beta chains originate from one sample sequenced in a study of T cells after yellow fever vaccination. MiXCR, run by TCRdb on the 5' RACE reads, gives a single entry per CDR3 protein. The table has about 630,000 distinct CDR3 sequences, more than 9% seen once; the top ten hold about 15%. The sample here was PBMCs, taken on the day of the yellow fever booster vaccination. The receptors were sampled from a man aged 30 to 45 who received the YFV17D yellow fever vaccine.

The V call is TRBV5-8, the J call TRBJ2-2, with a weak D call TRBD1 (7 bases). V lost 3 bases and J 1 base, leaving 10 bases between the germline ends. Germline values: CDR1 SGHTS, CDR2 YDEGEE. The CDR3 is made up of 15 amino acids. The CDR3 region has the DNA TGTGCCAGCAGCTACAGGGGAGGGAACACCGGGGAGCTGTTTTTT. Its translation: CASSYRGGNTGELFF.

V is TRBV11-2 and J is TRBJ2-5; D perhaps matches TRBD2 (5 bases). Germline V lookup: CDR1 SGHAT, CDR2 FQNNGV. This CDR3 region has 15 residues. Between the trimmed V and J ends, which lost 1 base and 4 bases, there was a span of 13 bases. The CDR3 DNA follows: TGTGCCAGCAGCTTAGCGCCAGTCGAGGGAGAGACCCAGTACTTC. Translating gives CASSLAPVEGETQYF.

This clonotype was picked up a small number of times. The rearrangement links TRBV6-1 to TRBJ2-7, with 12 bases fitting TRBD2. Germline CDR1 MNHNS, CDR2 SASEGT. V lost 6 bases, J lost 1 base, and 13 bases stayed unmatched. There are 18 residues in the CDR3. The CDR3 sequence: CASSPAASGRAVSYEQYF. DNA of the CDR3: TGTGCCAGCAGCCCGGCGGCTAGCGGGAGGGCCGTTTCCTACGAGCAGTACTTC.

This clonotype was seen a few times. This chain connects TRBV14 to TRBJ2-1; TRBD2 agrees at 9 bases. Per the germline V gene, CDR1 is SGHDN and CDR2 is FVKESK. The CDR3 sequence is 12 residues long. Trimming took 2 bases from V and 15 from J; bases not matched to a gene: 5. This CDR3 reads CASSQTGTSPFF. The CDR3 DNA sequence: TGTGCCAGCAGCCAAACCGGGACTAGCCCGTTCTTC.